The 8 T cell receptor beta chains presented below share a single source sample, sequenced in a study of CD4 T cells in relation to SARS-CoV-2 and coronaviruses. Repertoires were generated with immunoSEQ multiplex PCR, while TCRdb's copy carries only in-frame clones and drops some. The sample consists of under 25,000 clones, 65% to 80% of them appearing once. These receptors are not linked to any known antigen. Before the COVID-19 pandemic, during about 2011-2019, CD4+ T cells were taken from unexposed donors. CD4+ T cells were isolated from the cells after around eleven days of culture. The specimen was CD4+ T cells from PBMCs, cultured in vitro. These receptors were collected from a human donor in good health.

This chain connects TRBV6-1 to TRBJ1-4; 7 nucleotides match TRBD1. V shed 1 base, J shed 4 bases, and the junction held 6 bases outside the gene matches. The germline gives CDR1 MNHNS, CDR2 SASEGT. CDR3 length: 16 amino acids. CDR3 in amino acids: CASSEGGGQYNEKLFF. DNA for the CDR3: TGTGCCAGCAGTGAAGGAGGGGGACAGTATAATGAAAAACTGTTTTTT.

CDR3 nucleotide sequence: TGTGCCACCAGCACTAGGGAGGGCTCACCCCTCCACTTT. Its translation is CATSTREGSPLHF. This rearrangement joins TRBV15 to TRBJ1-6, with D unresolved. V lost 4 bases to trimming and J lost 10 bases, with 11 bases between them. The V gene's germline CDR1 is LNHNV and CDR2 YYDKDF (reference sequence). The CDR3 length is 13 residues. The entire variable domain, with the rest obtained from reference TRBV15 and TRBJ1-6, is as follows: DAMVIQNPRYQVTQFGKPVTLSCSQTLNHNVMYWYQQKSSQAPKLLFHYYDKDFNNEADTPDNFQSRRPNTSFCFLDIRSPGLGDTAMYLCATSTREGSPLHFGNGTRLTVT.

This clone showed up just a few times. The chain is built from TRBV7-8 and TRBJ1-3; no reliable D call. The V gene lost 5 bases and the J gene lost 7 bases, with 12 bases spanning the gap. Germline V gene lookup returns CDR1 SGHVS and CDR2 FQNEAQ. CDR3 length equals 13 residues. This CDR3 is CASSRSDRNTIYF. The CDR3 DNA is TGTGCCAGCAGCCGATCGGACCGGAACACCATATATTTT.

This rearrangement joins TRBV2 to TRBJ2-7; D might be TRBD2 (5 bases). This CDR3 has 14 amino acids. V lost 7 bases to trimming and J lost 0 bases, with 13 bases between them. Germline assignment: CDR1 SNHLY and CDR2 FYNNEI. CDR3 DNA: TGTGCCAGCATGACCGGGGAAGTCTCCTACGAGCAGTACTTC. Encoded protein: CASMTGEVSYEQYF.

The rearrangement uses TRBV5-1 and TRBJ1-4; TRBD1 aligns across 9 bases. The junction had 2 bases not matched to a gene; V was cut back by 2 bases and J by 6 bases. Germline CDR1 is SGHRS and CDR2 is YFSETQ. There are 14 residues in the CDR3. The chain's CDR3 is CASSFGTGHEKLFF. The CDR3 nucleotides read TGCGCCAGCAGCTTCGGGACAGGGCATGAAAAACTGTTTTTT.

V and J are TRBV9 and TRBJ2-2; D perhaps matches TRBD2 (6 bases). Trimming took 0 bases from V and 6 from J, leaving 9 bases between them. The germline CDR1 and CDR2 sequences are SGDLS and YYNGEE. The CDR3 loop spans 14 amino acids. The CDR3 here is CASSVESGAGELFF. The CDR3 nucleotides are TGTGCCAGCAGCGTAGAATCGGGGGCCGGGGAGCTGTTTTTT. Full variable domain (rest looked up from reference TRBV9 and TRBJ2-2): DSGVTQTPKHLITATGQRVTLRCSPRSGDLSVYWYQQSLDQGLQFLIQYYNGEERAKGNILERFSAQQFPDLHSELNLSSLELGDSALYFCASSVESGAGELFFGEGSRLTVL.

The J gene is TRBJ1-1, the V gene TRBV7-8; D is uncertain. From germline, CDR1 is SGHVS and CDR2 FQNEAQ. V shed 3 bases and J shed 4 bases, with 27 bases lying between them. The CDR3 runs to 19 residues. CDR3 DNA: TGTGCCAGCAGCTTCCCCTCGATGACTACGGCTGGTTTGGGCACTGAAGCTTTCTTT. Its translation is CASSFPSMTTAGLGTEAFF.

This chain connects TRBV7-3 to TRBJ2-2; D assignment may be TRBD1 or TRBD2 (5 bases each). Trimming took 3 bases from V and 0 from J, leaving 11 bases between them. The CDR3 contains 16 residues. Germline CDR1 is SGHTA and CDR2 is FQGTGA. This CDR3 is CASSLGQGANTGELFF. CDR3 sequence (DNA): TGTGCCAGCAGCTTGGGGCAGGGAGCGAACACCGGGGAGCTGTTTTTT.